What follows are 29 T cell receptor beta chains derived from one specimen sequenced in a study of T cells in Graves' hyperthyroidism and ophthalmopathy. Using RNA transcripts as the source, TCR beta CDR3 regions were amplified. HTBI primers were used for first-round RT-PCR of the TCR CDR3. TCRdb reprocessed the multiplex PCR reads via MiXCR and lists one record per CDR3 protein. The sample consists of approximately 590,000 distinct CDR3 sequences, under 60% of them appearing once. Input material: peripheral blood or thyroid tissue (not recorded which). Every receptor here comes from a woman between 18 and 29 years old with Graves' hyperthyroidism.

To note about this clonotype: At one end the junction does not follow the germline gene, possibly because of a read error. This rearrangement joins TRBV15 to TRBJ2-6; no clear D gene. The germline gives CDR1 LNHNV, CDR2 YYDKDF (reference sequence). The CDR3 loop spans 16 amino acids. The CDR3 loop reads CAASSPPVDGANVLTF. The CDR3 DNA is TGTGCCGCCAGCAGCCCTCCGGTTGACGGGGCCAACGTCCTGACTTTC. The whole variable domain, filled in from reference TRBV15 and TRBJ2-6, reads DAMVIQNPRYQVTQFGKPVTLSCSQTLNHNVMYWYQQKSSQAPKLLFHYYDKDFNNEADTPDNFQSRRPNTSFCFLDIRSPGLGDTAMYLCAASSPPVDGANVLTFGAGSRLTVL.

The CDR3 loop is CSAREEGTKLPQHF. In nucleotides, the CDR3 is TGCAGTGCTAGAGAGGAAGGGACAAAGCTGCCCCAGCATTTT. The gene calls are TRBV20-1 and TRBJ1-5, with a tentative D call TRBD1 (6 bases). The V gene lost 0 bases and the J gene lost 9 bases, with 15 bases spanning the gap. Per germline, CDR1 DFQATT and CDR2 SNEGSKA (reference sequence). The CDR3 extends over 14 amino acids.

The V and J genes are TRBV20-1 and TRBJ1-3; D call uncertain. This CDR3 spans 14 amino acids. V gave up 0 bases and J gave up 2 bases, with 8 bases separating them. The germline V gene has CDR1 DFQATT and CDR2 SNEGSKA (reference sequence). CDR3 sequence: CSARDPATGNTIYF. The CDR3 DNA reads TGCAGTGCTAGAGATCCAGCAACTGGAAACACCATATATTTT.

Turning to this clonotype: A read error may explain this, as a much larger clone is one base away. This chain joins TRBV7-2 and TRBJ2-7, with TRBD2 as a possible D gene (6 bases). This CDR3 contains 15 residues. V lost 5 bases and J 9 bases, leaving 23 bases between the germline ends. The germline CDR1 and CDR2 sequences are SGHTA and FQGNSA. The CDR3 DNA reads TGTGCCAGCAGCCAAGAAGGGTTCCGAAGGAGGGGGCAGTACTTC. Translating it yields CASSQEGFRRRGQYF. Filled out from reference TRBV7-2 and TRBJ2-7, the complete variable domain reads GAGVSQSPSNKVTEKGKDVELRCDPISGHTALYWYRQSLGQGLEFLIYFQGNSAPDKSGLPSDRFSAERTGGSVSTLTIQRTQQEDSAVYLCASSQEGFRRRGQYFGPGTRLTVT.

As concerns this clonotype: One end of the junction does not line up with germline, which may come from a read error. Here the CDR3 DNA reads TGTGCCAGCAGTGCCCTCTTCGGGAGTACGTACGAGCAGTACTTC. Its protein product is CASSALFGSTYEQYF. J is TRBJ2-7 and V is TRBV10-2, with D maybe TRBD2 (6 bases). This CDR3 is 15 amino acids long. CDR1 and CDR2 from the germline V gene are WSHSY and SAAADI.

This clonotype was recorded many times. The chain recombines TRBV7-3 with TRBJ1-6, with D unresolved. The CDR3 has 13 amino acids. Trimming took off 4 bases at V and 10 bases at J, with 11 bases between the two ends. From germline, CDR1 is SGHTA and CDR2 FQGTGA. The CDR3 region is CASSSGPGSPLHF. Written as DNA, the CDR3 is TGTGCCAGCAGCTCCGGACCAGGATCACCCCTCCACTTT. The variable domain in full, completed from reference TRBV7-3 and TRBJ1-6, reads GAGVSQTPSNKVTEKGKYVELRCDPISGHTALYWYRQSLGQGPEFLIYFQGTGAADDSGLPNDRFFAVRPEGSVSTLKIQRTERGDSAVYLCASSSGPGSPLHFGNGTRLTVT.

This clonotype was picked up a small number of times. The gene calls are TRBV7-2 and TRBJ1-2; D unresolved. The CDR3 extends over 14 amino acids. The germline V gene encodes CDR1 SGHTA and CDR2 FQGNSA. The V gene lost 6 bases and the J gene lost 4 bases, with 15 bases spanning the gap. CDR3 coding DNA: TGTGCCAGCAGTCCAGCCGAGGCGAGCTATGGCTACACCTTC. Protein product: CASSPAEASYGYTF.

The chain joins TRBV6-2 or TRBV6-3 to TRBJ1-2, with a tentative D call TRBD1 (5 bases). The germline CDR1 and CDR2 sequences are MNHEY and SVGEGT. The ends were cut back, 6 bases at V and 8 bases at J, with 13 bases in the middle. The CDR3 is 12 residues long. CDR3 bases: TGTGCCAGCAGCTTCGCCGGGGGGGGCTACACCTTC. It translates to CASSFAGGGYTF.

The chain carries TRBV6-5 and TRBJ1-1; TRBD1 might be the D (6 bases). The germline V gene has CDR1 MNHEY and CDR2 SVGAGI. Trimming pared 1 base from V and 5 bases from J, leaving 14 bases between. There are 15 residues in the CDR3. This chain's CDR3 is CASSYWGARRTEAFF. CDR3 DNA sequence: TGTGCCAGCAGTTACTGGGGGGCGCGCAGGACTGAAGCTTTCTTT.

The V gene is TRBV19, the J gene TRBJ1-2, with unresolved D. Germline-derived CDR1 and CDR2 are LNHDA and SQIVND (reference sequence). The CDR3 is 14 residues long. The V and J ends lost 3 bases and 7 bases respectively, with 15 bases between them. CDR3 amino acids: CASSIPRNSAGYTF. DNA of the CDR3: TGTGCCAGTAGTATTCCGCGGAACAGTGCTGGCTACACCTTC.

On this clonotype: An end of the junction does not agree with germline; a read error may underlie this. This chain uses TRBV7-3 with TRBJ1-3, with TRBD1 matching 8 bases. The length of the CDR3 is 15 residues. Germline V gene data show CDR1 as SGHTA and CDR2 as FQGTGA. The CDR3 reads CASSLDRGGGNTIYF. Written as DNA, the CDR3 is TGCGCCAGCAGCCTAGACAGGGGAGGTGGAAACACCATATATTTT. The whole variable domain, remainder taken from reference TRBV7-3 and TRBJ1-3, is GAGVSQTPSNKVTEKGKYVELRCDPISGHTALYWYRQSLGQGPEFLIYFQGTGAADDSGLPNDRFFAVRPEGSVSTLKIQRTERGDSAVYLCASSLDRGGGNTIYFGEGSWLTVV.

The V call is TRBV2, the J call TRBJ2-7, with a weak D call TRBD2 (6 bases). The CDR3 consists of 15 residues. Germline values: CDR1 SNHLY, CDR2 FYNNEI. V was clipped by 2 bases and J by 2 bases, with 13 bases between them. The CDR3 DNA reads as TGTGCCAGCAGTGAAAGGGTAGCGGCTACCTACGAGCAGTACTTC. This encodes CASSERVAATYEQYF.

The chain joins TRBV11-3 to TRBJ2-2; D gene uncertain. V was cut by 3 bases and J by 2 bases, with 7 bases left in between. Germline CDR1 is SGHNT and CDR2 is YENEEA. CDR3 length: 14 amino acids. The DNA for the CDR3 is TGTGCCAGCAGCTTCGGTGATAACACCGGGGAGCTGTTTTTT. Amino acid sequence: CASSFGDNTGELFF.

CDR3 amino acids: CAISDLGASEVTGNTF. CDR3 DNA sequence: TGTGCCATCAGTGATCTCGGGGCGTCAGAAGTAACTGGAAACACCTTC. The chain is built from TRBV10-3 and TRBJ1-2; TRBD1 is a possible D gene (5 bases). V was clipped by 3 bases and J by 12 bases, with 26 bases between them. The length of the CDR3 is 16 residues. Germline V gives CDR1 ENHRY, CDR2 SYGVKD.

This clonotype has only a few counts. The chain joins TRBV2 to TRBJ1-1, with 11 bases lining up with TRBD1. The CDR3 has 16 amino acids. V shed 4 bases, J shed 4 bases, and the junction held 8 bases outside the gene matches. The germline V gene has CDR1 SNHLY and CDR2 FYNNEI. As DNA, the CDR3 is TGTGCCAGCAGTGGGTGGACAGGGGGCCGAGGCACTGAAGCTTTCTTT. Residues: CASSGWTGGRGTEAFF.

Ten or more counts support this clonotype. The chain links TRBV19 to TRBJ1-5; D uncertain. This CDR3 spans 15 amino acids. Germline V gene data show CDR1 as LNHDA and CDR2 as SQIVND (reference sequence). Trimming removed 5 bases from V and 1 base from J, with 12 bases in between. The CDR3 bases are TGTGCCAGTAGTTGGGGTCCGGGGAGCAATCAGCCCCAGCATTTT. Translated, it gives CASSWGPGSNQPQHF.

The gene calls are TRBV11-2 and TRBJ1-2; D gene uncertain. There are 15 residues in the CDR3. Per the germline V gene, CDR1 is SGHAT and CDR2 is FQNNGV. V was pared by 5 bases and J by 2 bases, with 15 bases between. CDR3 DNA sequence: TGTGCCAGCAGCCCGGAGGGCCGCGAAAACTATGGCTACACCTTC. Residues: CASSPEGRENYGYTF.

J is TRBJ2-1 and V is TRBV29-1, with TRBD1 identical over 9 bases. The CDR3 extends over 14 amino acids. Germline CDR1 is SQVTM and CDR2 is ANQGSEA. V gave up 0 bases and J gave up 9 bases; unmatched junction bases: 6. CDR3 amino acids: CSVEDWTGVGEQFF. CDR3 in DNA: TGCAGCGTTGAAGATTGGACAGGGGTGGGTGAGCAGTTCTTC.

This clonotype was seen at least ten times. The J gene is TRBJ1-4, the V gene TRBV15; D is unresolved. This CDR3 is 17 amino acids long. The germline V gene has CDR1 LNHNV and CDR2 YYDKDF (reference sequence). Trimming removed 0 bases at V and 7 bases at J, with 18 bases between. The CDR3 nucleotides are TGTGCCACCAGCAGAGATTATCCGACGGGAGAGGCTGAAAAACTGTTTTTT. Translated: CATSRDYPTGEAEKLFF.

This clonotype was counted a few times. V gene TRBV7-9 combines with J gene TRBJ1-1, with TRBD1 matching 8 bases. Germline V CDR1 and CDR2: SEHNR, FQNEAQ (reference sequence). The CDR3 is 14 residues long. V shed 4 bases, J shed 4 bases, and the junction held 5 bases outside the gene matches. CDR3 amino acids: CASSSGTGFTEAFF. As DNA, the CDR3 is TGTGCCAGCAGCTCCGGGACAGGATTCACTGAAGCTTTCTTT.

Notes on this clonotype: A much larger clone lies a single base off, so this may be a read error. V usage is TRBV7-7 and J usage is TRBJ2-5, with 10 bases lining up with TRBD1. Germline CDR1 SSHAT, CDR2 FNYEAQ (reference sequence). The CDR3 extends over 15 amino acids. The CDR3 coding sequence is TGTGCTAGCAGCTTCGGGACAGGGGTGGGGGGGACCCAGTACTTC. It translates to CASSFGTGVGGTQYF.

V is TRBV7-2 and J is TRBJ2-5; D unresolved. The V and J ends lost 5 bases and 4 bases respectively, with 8 bases between them. Germline V gene sequence: CDR1 SGHTA, CDR2 FQGNSA. The CDR3 consists of 12 residues. CDR3 coding DNA: TGTGCCAGCAGCAGAAGCCTAGAGACCCAGTACTTC. It specifies CASSRSLETQYF.

This chain joins TRBV20-1 and TRBJ1-1, with TRBD1 as a possible D gene (6 bases). V dropped 3 bases and J dropped 1 base, with 18 bases sitting between them. Looked up from germline, CDR1 is DFQATT and CDR2 is SNEGSKA (reference sequence). This CDR3 is built from 16 residues. CDR3 DNA: TGCAGTGCTAGTCTTAAATCGGGACACAAGAACACTGAAGCTTTCTTT. Protein sequence: CSASLKSGHKNTEAFF.

The J gene is TRBJ1-4, the V gene TRBV13, with 10 bases aligning to TRBD1. From germline, CDR1 is PRHDT and CDR2 FYEKMQ (reference sequence). V gave up 6 bases and J gave up 10 bases; unmatched junction bases: 5. The CDR3 consists of 13 residues. The CDR3, as DNA: TGTGCCAGCAGGAAACGGACAGGGGGAAAACTGTTTTTT. This codes for CASRKRTGGKLFF.

This clonotype was picked up one time. Given a much more abundant clone one base away, this may be a read error. This chain links TRBV20-1 with TRBJ1-4; D unresolved. This CDR3 is 12 amino acids long. Germline V gene data show CDR1 as DFQATT and CDR2 as SNEGSKA (reference sequence). The CDR3, as DNA: TGCGGTGCTAGCGGTCTGGATGAAAAACTGTTTTTT. Encoded protein: CGASGLDEKLFF.

Comment on this clonotype: Since a much larger clone is just one base distant, this may be a read error. V gene TRBV7-2 combines with J gene TRBJ2-7, with TRBD2 matching over 14 bases. V lost 4 bases to trimming and J lost 5 bases; unmatched junction nucleotides: 4. Germline V gene sequence: CDR1 SGHTA, CDR2 FQGNSA. This CDR3 spans 15 amino acids. The CDR3 here is CASSWGLAGDHEQYF. The CDR3 DNA follows: TGTGCCAGCAGCTGGGGACTAGCGGGAGACCACGAGCAGTACTTC. Drawing the rest from reference TRBV7-2 and TRBJ2-7, the complete variable domain is GAGVSQSPSNKVTEKGKDVELRCDPISGHTALYWYRQSLGQGLEFLIYFQGNSAPDKSGLPSDRFSAERTGGSVSTLTIQRTQQEDSAVYLCASSWGLAGDHEQYFGPGTRLTVT.

The chain is built from TRBV7-6 and TRBJ1-5; D gene ambiguous. CDR1 is SGHVS, CDR2 FNYEAQ, per germline. V gave up 3 bases and J gave up 5 bases, with 11 bases separating them. This CDR3 is built from 14 residues. CDR3 coding DNA: TGTGCCAGCAGCTTGGGCGGGAATTATCAGCCCCAGCATTTT. It specifies CASSLGGNYQPQHF.

This clonotype was detected many times. The genes are TRBV2 and TRBJ2-7; TRBD2 aligns across 7 bases. Germline values: CDR1 SNHLY, CDR2 FYNNEI. V lost 3 bases to trimming and J lost 2 bases; unmatched junction nucleotides: 4. The CDR3 extends over 14 amino acids. The CDR3 region has the DNA TGTGCCAGCAGTGAGTCTAGCGGTCCCTACGAGCAGTACTTC. Translation: CASSESSGPYEQYF.

This chain connects TRBV19 to TRBJ2-7, with 7 bases lining up with TRBD2. Germline CDR1 and CDR2: LNHDA and SQIVND (reference sequence). J was trimmed by 4 bases and V by 4 bases; bases with no gene match: 7. The CDR3 totals 14 residues. CDR3 loop: CASSTSGNQYEQYF. The CDR3 DNA reads TGTGCCAGTAGTACCAGCGGGAATCAATACGAGCAGTACTTC.